This paragraph reports one T cell receptor (beta chain). The antigen remains undetermined. Through 5' RACE with UMI labels, the TRB cDNA libraries were prepared. Reprocessing the 5' RACE reads, TCRdb reports a single entry for every CDR3 protein and omits DNA. Here the sample table reports 140,000 to 150,000 distinct CDR3 sequences. These data originate in a study of CXCR3-negative and CXCR3-positive naive CD8 T cells. Germline-derived CDR1 and CDR2 are SGHTA and FQGNSA. The CDR3 spans 12 residues. Study findings and constraints: CXCR3-expressing naive cells carried TRB CDR3s more hydrophobic than those of CXCR3-negative naive cells. Partially decreased CXCR3 expression was recorded after cryopreservation, and fresh PBMCs were used in most assays.

Material for sequencing was naive CXCR3+ CD8+ T cells from blood. Sample subset: CD45RO-CCR7+CD27+CD95- naive CD8+ T cells expressing CXCR3 (TNR3+). This sequence was found in a human donor in good health. Some clones in this sample may be carry-over from other donors' samples. J is TRBJ1-2 and V is TRBV7-2; the TCRdb D gene call, TRBD1, has no DNA to confirm it. The CDR3 sequence: CASSPDIYGYTF.